This entry is about one T cell receptor beta chain. Its antigen is not identified. The sample originates from a study of cytomegalovirus exposure and HLA in healthy donors. V lost 4 bases and J lost 2, with 15 bases in between. The CDR3 totals 15 residues. The germline CDR1 and CDR2 sequences are MNHEY and SMNVEV (reference sequence). Points from the study as a whole: Clonal expansion, a later analysis showed, was greater in HLA-associated TCR beta chains than in equally common others.

The study ran its PCR with 60 Vbeta and 13 Jbeta primers. This table comes from immunoSEQ multiplex PCR, and its TCRdb copy is limited to in-frame clones, with some not included. The sample consists of under 200,000 clones, approximately 84% of them appearing once. The sample consisted of PBMCs. The chain links TRBV27 to TRBJ2-7, with D tentatively TRBD2 (6 bases). This receptor was obtained from a man younger than 40 in good health and CMV-seropositive. Here the CDR3 reads CASSSLGGSAYEQYV. In DNA form, the CDR3 reads TGTGCCAGCAGTTCATTGGGAGGAAGCGCCTACGAGCAGTACGTC.